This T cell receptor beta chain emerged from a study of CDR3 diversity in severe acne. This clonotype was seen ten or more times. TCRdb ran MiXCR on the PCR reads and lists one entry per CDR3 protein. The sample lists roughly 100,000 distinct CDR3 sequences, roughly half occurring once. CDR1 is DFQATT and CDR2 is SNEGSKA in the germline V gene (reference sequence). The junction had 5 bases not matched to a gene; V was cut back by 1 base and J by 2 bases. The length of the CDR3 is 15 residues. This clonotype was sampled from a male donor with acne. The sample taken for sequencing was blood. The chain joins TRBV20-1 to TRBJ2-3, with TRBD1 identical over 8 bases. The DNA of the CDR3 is TGCAGTGCTAGAGGAGACAGGGGTGACACAGATACGCAGTATTTT. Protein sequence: CSARGDRGDTDTQYF.